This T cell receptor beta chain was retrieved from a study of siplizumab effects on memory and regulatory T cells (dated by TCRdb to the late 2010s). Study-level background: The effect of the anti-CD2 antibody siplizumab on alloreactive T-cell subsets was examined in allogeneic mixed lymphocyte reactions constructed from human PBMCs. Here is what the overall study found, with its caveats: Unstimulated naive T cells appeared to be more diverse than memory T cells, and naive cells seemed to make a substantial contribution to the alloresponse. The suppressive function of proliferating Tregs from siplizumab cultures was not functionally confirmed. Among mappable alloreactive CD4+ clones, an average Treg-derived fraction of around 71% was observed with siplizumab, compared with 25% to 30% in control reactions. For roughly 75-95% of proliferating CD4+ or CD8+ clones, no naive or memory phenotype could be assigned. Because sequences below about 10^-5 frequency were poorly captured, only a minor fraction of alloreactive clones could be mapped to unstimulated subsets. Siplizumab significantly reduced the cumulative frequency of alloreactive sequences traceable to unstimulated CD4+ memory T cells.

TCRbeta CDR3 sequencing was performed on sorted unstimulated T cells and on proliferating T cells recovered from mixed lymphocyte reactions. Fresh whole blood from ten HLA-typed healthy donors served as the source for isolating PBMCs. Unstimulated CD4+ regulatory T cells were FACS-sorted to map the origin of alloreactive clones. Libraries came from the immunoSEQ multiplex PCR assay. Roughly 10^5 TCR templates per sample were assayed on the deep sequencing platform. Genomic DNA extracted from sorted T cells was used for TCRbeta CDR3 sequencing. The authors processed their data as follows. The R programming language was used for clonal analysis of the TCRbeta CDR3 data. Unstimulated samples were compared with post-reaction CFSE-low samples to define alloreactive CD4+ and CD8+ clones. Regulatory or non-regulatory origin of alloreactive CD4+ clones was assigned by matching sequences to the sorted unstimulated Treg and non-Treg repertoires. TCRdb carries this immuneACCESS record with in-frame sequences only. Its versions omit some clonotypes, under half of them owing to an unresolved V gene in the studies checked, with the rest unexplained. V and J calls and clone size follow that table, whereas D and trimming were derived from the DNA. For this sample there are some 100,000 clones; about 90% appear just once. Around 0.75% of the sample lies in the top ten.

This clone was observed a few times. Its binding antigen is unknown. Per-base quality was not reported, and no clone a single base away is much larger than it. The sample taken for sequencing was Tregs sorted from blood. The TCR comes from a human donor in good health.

The base sequence is TGTGCCAGCAGCTTTGGAGGGTCCTCAGATACGCAGTATTTT. The translation is CASSFGGSSDTQYF. The chain employs TRBV7-9 and TRBJ2-3, and possibly TRBD2, on 6 matching bases. V lost 3 bases and J lost 4 bases; the stretch between them is 11 bases long. The CDR3 contains 14 residues, cysteine and phenylalanine counted. This entry keeps only the CDR3 DNA: 42 bases, framed from base 1. The germline V gene (reference sequence) yields SEHNR for CDR1 and FQNEAQ for CDR2. Beyond the CDR3, the reference TRBV7-9 and TRBJ2-3 genes provide the residues; the full variable domain reads: DTGVSQNPRHKITKRGQNVTFRCDPISEHNRLYWYRQTLGQGPEFLTYFQNEAQLEKSRLLSDRFSAERPKGSFSTLEIQRTEQGDSAMYLCASSFGGSSDTQYFGPGTRLTVL.